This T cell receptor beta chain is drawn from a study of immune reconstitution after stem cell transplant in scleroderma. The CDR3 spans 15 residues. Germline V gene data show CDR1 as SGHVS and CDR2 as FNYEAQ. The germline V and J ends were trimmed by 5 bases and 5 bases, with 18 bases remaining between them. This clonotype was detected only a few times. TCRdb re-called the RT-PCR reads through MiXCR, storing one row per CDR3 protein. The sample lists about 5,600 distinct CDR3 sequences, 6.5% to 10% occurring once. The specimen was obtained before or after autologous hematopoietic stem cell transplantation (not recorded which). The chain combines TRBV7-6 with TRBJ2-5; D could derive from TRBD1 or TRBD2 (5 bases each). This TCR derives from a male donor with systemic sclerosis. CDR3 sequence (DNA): TGTGCCAGCAGCATATCCACAAGGGGAGCGGAGACCCAGTACTTC. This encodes CASSISTRGAETQYF. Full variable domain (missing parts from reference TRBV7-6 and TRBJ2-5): GAGVSQSPRYKVTKRGQDVALRCDPISGHVSLYWYRQALGQGPEFLTYFNYEAQQDKSGLPNDRFSAERPEGSISTLTIQRTEQRDSAMYRCASSISTRGAETQYFGPGTRLLVL.